This T cell receptor (beta chain) was identified in a study of CD8 T cells in Susac syndrome. Findings and caveats of the study: Individuals included in the TCR sequencing and HLA analysis were acknowledged by the study to be relatively few in number.

The CD8+ and CD4+ T cells were isolated magnetically using a negative isolation approach, whereas the TEMRA cells were enriched by FACS. Reverse transcription of roughly 0.45 to 1 ug RNA was performed with random hexamers. Across 54 Vbeta and 13 Jbeta, immunoSEQ multiplex PCR amplified TCR beta CDR3. TCRdb reanalysed the immunoSEQ multiplex PCR reads using MiXCR and keeps one entry per CDR3 protein. There are 250,000 to 300,000 distinct CDR3 sequences in the sample; 75% to 85% occur only once, and 0.21% lies in the top ten. This CDR3 region has 14 residues. The germline V gene encodes CDR1 SGHAT and CDR2 FQNNGV. Losses at the gene ends were 6 bases for V and 3 bases for J; bases not matched to a gene: 7. Comment on this clonotype: The antigen remains undetermined.

The sequence was obtained from a human donor with multiple sclerosis. The specimen sequenced was CD8+ T cells from PBMCs. The chain uses TRBV11-2 and TRBJ2-7; 8 bases match TRBD2. CDR3 DNA: TGTGCCAGCAGTCTCACTAGCGGACTCTACGAGCAGTACTTC. It codes for CASSLTSGLYEQYF.